The clone carrying this T cell receptor beta chain was found once. This record belongs to a study of T cells in narcolepsy. Clones were sequenced by immunoSEQ multiplex PCR, and TCRdb holds only the in-frame ones, with some missing. The data contain about 41,000 clones, about 91% of them singletons. The CDR3 runs to 13 residues. Germline loops: CDR1 SGHNT, CDR2 YENEEA. V was trimmed by 2 bases and J by 9 bases, leaving 13 bases between them. This chain uses TRBV11-3 with TRBJ1-1; no definite D call. Specimen: CD45RA- memory CD4+ T cells from PBMCs. This TCR was recovered from a human donor with narcolepsy. The CDR3 nucleotides are TGTGCCAGCAGCTTAATTCGGACGGAGCAAGCTTTCTTT. It yields the protein CASSLIRTEQAFF.